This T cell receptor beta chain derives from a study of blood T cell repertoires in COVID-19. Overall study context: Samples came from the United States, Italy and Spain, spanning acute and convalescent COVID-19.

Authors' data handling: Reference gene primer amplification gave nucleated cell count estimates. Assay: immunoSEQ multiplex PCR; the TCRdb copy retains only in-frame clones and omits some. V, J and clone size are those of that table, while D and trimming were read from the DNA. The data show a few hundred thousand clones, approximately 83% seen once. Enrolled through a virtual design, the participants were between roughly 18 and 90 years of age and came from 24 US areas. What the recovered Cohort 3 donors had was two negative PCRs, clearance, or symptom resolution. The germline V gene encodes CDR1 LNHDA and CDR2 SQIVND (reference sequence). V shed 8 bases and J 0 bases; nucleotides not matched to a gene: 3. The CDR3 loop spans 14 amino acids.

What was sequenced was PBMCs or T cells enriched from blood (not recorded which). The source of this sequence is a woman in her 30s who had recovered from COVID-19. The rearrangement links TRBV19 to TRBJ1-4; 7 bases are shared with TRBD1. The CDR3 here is CASAGTATNEKLFF. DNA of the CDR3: TGTGCCAGTGCCGGGACAGCAACTAATGAAAAACTGTTTTTT.